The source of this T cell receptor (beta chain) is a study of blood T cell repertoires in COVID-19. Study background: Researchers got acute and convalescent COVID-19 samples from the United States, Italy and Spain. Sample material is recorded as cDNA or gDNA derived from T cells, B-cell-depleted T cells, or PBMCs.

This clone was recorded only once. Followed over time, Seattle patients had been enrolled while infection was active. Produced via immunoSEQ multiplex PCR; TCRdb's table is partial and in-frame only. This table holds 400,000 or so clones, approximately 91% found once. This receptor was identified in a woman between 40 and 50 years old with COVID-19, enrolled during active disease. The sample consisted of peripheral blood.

The CDR3 is CARGGGGVDEQYF. CDR3 nucleotide sequence: TGTGCCAGGGGGGGAGGAGGTGTGGACGAGCAGTACTTC. J is TRBJ2-7 and V is TRBV2; TRBD2 might be the D (6 bases). In germline, CDR1 is SNHLY, CDR2 FYNNEI. The CDR3 contains 13 residues. V gave up 9 bases and J gave up 5 bases, with 17 bases separating them.